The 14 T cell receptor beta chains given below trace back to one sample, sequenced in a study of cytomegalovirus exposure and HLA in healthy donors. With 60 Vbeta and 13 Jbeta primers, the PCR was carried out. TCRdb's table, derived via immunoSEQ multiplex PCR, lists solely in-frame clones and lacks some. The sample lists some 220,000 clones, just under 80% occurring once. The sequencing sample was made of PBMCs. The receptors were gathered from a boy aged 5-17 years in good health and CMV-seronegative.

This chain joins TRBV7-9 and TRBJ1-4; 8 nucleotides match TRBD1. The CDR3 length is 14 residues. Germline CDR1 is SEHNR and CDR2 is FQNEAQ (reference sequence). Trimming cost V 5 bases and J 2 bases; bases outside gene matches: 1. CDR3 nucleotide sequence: TGTGCCAGCAGCCGACAGGGGACTAATGAAAAACTGTTTTTT. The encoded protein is CASSRQGTNEKLFF.

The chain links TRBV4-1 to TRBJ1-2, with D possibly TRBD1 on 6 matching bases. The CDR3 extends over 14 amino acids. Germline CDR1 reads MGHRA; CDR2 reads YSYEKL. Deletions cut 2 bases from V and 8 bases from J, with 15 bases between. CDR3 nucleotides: TGCGCCAGCAGCCAACCCGGGACACGGCGCGGCTACACCTTC. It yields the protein CASSQPGTRRGYTF.

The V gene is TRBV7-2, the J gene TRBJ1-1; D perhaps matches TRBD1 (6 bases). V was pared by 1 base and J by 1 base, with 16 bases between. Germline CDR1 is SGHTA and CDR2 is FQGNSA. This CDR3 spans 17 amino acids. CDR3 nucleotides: TGTGCCAGCAGCTTAGTCGCAGGGCAGGGGACGAACACTGAAGCTTTCTTT. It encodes CASSLVAGQGTNTEAFF.

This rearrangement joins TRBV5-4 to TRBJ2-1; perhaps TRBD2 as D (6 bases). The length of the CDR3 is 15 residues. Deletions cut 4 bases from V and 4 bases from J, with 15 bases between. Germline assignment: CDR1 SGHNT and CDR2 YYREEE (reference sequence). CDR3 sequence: CASSNDPGVYNEQFF. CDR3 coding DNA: TGTGCCAGCAGCAATGACCCGGGGGTTTACAATGAGCAGTTCTTC.

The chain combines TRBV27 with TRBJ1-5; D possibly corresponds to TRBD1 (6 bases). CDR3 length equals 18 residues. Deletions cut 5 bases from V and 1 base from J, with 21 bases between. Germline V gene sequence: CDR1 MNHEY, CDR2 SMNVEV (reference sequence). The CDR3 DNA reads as TGTGCCAGCAGTCCCCTTCTGCGGGGGCGGTTGAGCAATCAGCCCCAGCATTTT. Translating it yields CASSPLLRGRLSNQPQHF.

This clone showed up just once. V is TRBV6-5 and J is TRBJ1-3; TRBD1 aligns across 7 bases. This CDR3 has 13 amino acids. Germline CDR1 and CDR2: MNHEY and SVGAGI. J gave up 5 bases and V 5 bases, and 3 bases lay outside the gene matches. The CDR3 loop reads CASSRQGRNTIYF. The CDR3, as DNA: TGTGCCAGCAGTCGACAGGGAAGAAACACCATATATTTT.

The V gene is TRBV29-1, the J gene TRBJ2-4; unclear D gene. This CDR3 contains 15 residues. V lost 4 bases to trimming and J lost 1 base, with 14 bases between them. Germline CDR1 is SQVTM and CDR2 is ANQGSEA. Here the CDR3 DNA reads TGCAGCGTTGCCCCTCACTTCTTTGCCAAAAACATTCAGTACTTC. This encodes CSVAPHFFAKNIQYF.

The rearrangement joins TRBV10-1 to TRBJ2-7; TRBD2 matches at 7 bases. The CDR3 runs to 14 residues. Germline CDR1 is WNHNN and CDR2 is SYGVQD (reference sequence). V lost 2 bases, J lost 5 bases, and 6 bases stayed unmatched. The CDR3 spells CASSEVKTSNEQYF. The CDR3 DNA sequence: TGCGCCAGCAGTGAGGTGAAGACTAGCAACGAGCAGTACTTC.

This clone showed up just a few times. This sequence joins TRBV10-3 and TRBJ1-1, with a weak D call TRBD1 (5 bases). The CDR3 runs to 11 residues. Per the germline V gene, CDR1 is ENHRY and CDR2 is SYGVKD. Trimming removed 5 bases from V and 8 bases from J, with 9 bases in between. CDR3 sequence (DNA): TGTGCCATCAGTTCGCGACAGGAAGCTTTCTTT. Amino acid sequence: CAISSRQEAFF.

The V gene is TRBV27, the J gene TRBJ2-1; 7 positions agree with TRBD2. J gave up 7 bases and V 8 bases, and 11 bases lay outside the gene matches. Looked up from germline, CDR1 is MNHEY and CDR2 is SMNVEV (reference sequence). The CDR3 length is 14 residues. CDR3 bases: TGTGCCAGCTTGGGGGGAGAAGCGGGGAATGAGCAGTTCTTC. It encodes CASLGGEAGNEQFF.

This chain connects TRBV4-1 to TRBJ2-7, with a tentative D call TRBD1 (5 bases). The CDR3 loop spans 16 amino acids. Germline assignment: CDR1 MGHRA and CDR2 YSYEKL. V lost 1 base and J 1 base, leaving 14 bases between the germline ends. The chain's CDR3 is CASSQGLTVFSYEQYF. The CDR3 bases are TGCGCCAGCAGCCAAGGCTTGACAGTCTTTTCCTACGAGCAGTACTTC.

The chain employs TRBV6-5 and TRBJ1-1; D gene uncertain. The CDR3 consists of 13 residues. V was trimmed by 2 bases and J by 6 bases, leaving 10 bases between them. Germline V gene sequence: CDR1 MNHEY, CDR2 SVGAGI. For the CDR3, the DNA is TGTGCCAGCAGTTACCAACTGAGGTCTGAAGCTTTCTTT. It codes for CASSYQLRSEAFF.

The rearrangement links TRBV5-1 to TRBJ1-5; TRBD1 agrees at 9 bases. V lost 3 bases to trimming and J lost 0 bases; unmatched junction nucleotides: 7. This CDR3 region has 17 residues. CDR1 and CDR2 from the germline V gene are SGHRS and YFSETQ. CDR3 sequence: CASSSGTGSYSNQPQHF. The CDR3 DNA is TGCGCCAGCAGCTCAGGGACAGGGTCCTATAGCAATCAGCCCCAGCATTTT.

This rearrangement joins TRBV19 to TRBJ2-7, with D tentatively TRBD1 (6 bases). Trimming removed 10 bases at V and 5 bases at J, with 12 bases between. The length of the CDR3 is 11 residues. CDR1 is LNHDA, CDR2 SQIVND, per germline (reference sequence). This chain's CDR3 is CATGGGHEQYF. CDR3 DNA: TGTGCCACAGGTGGGGGCCACGAGCAGTACTTC. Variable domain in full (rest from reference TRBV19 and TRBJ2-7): DGGITQSPKYLFRKEGQNVTLSCEQNLNHDAMYWYRQDPGQGLRLIYYSQIVNDFQKGDIAEGYSVSREKKESFPLTVTSAQKNPTAFYLCATGGGHEQYFGPGTRLTVT.